A selection of T cell receptor beta chains follows, all from one sample in a study of blood T cell repertoires in COVID-19. Using immunoSEQ multiplex PCR, the repertoire was profiled, and TCRdb retains in-frame clones only, with some absent. The sample holds about 180,000 clones, approximately 83% seen once. Sequences were obtained from peripheral blood. The receptors were gathered from a man between 50 and 59 years old with active or convalescent COVID-19. The CDR3 runs from the conserved cysteine through the conserved F or W. The order of the fields is D gene, J gene, CDR3 length, V gene, clone size, CDR3 protein, CDR3 DNA. A D gene is named only where the DNA matches it firmly. Expanded clones are given a class, and other clones once, few, many or no size at all.

TRBD2,TRBJ2-1,14,TRBV24-1,NA,CATRSGGAYNEQFF,TGTGCCACCAGGAGCGGGGGCGCATACAATGAGCAGTTCTTC
TRBD1,TRBJ1-3,18,TRBV4-3,NA,CASSQDPGQAPDGNTIYF,TGCGCCAGCAGCCAAGACCCGGGACAGGCCCCTGATGGAAACACCATATATTTT
NA,TRBJ2-7,13,TRBV7-2,NA,CASSLDREREQYF,TGTGCCAGCAGCTTAGACAGGGAACGCGAGCAGTACTTC
NA,TRBJ2-5,13,TRBV6-5,once,CASAETYQETQYF,TGTGCCAGCGCGGAAACGTACCAAGAGACCCAGTACTTC
NA,TRBJ2-5,13,TRBV10-1,NA,CASSSSSQETQYF,TGCGCCAGCAGTTCGTCTAGCCAGGAGACCCAGTACTTC
NA,TRBJ1-4,13,TRBV5-4,NA,CASRFGEDEKLFF,TGTGCCAGCAGATTCGGGGAAGATGAAAAACTGTTTTTT
TRBD1,TRBJ1-6,18,TRBV7-6,NA,CASSPRTGFSSYNSPLHF,TGTGCCAGCAGCCCTCGGACAGGGTTTAGCTCCTATAATTCACCCCTCCACTTT
NA,TRBJ2-7,12,TRBV27,NA,CASSSQGYEQYF,TGTGCCAGCAGCTCACAGGGCTACGAGCAGTACTTC
NA,TRBJ2-2,16,TRBV3-1/TRBV3-2,NA,CASRLQGSLLDGELFF,TGTGCCAGCAGACTACAGGGATCTCTTCTGGACGGGGAGCTGTTTTTT
NA,TRBJ1-1,11,TRBV2,NA,CASTPQTEAFF,TGTGCCAGCACCCCACAGACTGAAGCTTTCTTT
NA,TRBJ1-1,14,TRBV6-1,NA,CASSELGGDTEAFF,TGTGCCAGCAGTGAATTGGGAGGTGACACTGAAGCTTTCTTT
TRBD1,TRBJ2-5,16,TRBV24-1,NA,CATSDPGQGNQETQYF,TGTGCCACCAGTGATCCGGGACAGGGAAACCAAGAGACCCAGTACTTC
TRBD2,TRBJ2-1,18,TRBV2,NA,CASSPGLAGGRFYNEQFF,TGTGCCAGCAGTCCTGGACTAGCGGGGGGTCGGTTTTACAATGAGCAGTTCTTC
TRBD2,TRBJ2-1,15,TRBV5-1,NA,CASSYGTTFYNEQFF,TGCGCCAGCAGCTACGGGACTACCTTCTACAATGAGCAGTTCTTC
TRBD1,TRBJ1-3,15,TRBV27,NA,CASSRDRASGNTIYF,TGTGCCAGCAGCCGGGACAGGGCATCCGGAAACACCATATATTTT
TRBD1,TRBJ1-1,14,TRBV7-9,NA,CASSRDSSSTEAFF,TGTGCCAGCAGCAGGGACAGTTCCAGCACTGAAGCTTTCTTT
TRBD2,TRBJ2-5,15,TRBV11-2,NA,CASSYSGQPQETQYF,TGTGCCAGCAGTTATAGCGGGCAACCCCAAGAGACCCAGTACTTC
TRBD1,TRBJ1-3,15,TRBV14,NA,CASSRRDSSGNTIYF,TGTGCCAGCAGCCGCCGGGACAGCTCTGGAAACACCATATATTTT
NA,TRBJ1-1,19,TRBV10-2,NA,CASRMGRGQLMARNTEAFF,TGCGCCAGCAGGATGGGAAGAGGACAGCTTATGGCCAGGAACACTGAAGCTTTCTTT
TRBD1,TRBJ1-4,13,TRBV19,NA,CASSGQGGEKLFF,TGTGCCAGTAGTGGACAGGGAGGTGAAAAACTGTTTTTT
NA,TRBJ2-3,15,TRBV5-4,NA,CASSLETVLTDTQYF,TGTGCCAGCAGCTTGGAAACAGTCCTCACAGATACGCAGTATTTT
NA,TRBJ1-3,15,TRBV28,NA,CASSSITGFGNTIYF,TGTGCCAGCAGTTCCATCACGGGGTTTGGAAACACCATATATTTT
NA,TRBJ1-5,17,TRBV2,NA,CASSAPGETYSNQPQHF,TGTGCCAGCAGTGCCCCCGGAGAAACATATAGCAATCAGCCCCAGCATTTT
NA,TRBJ2-3,14,TRBV9,NA,CASSVLTSSDTQYF,TGTGCCAGCAGCGTACTAACTAGCTCAGATACGCAGTATTTT
NA,TRBJ1-2,14,TRBV21-1,NA,CASSNRVGNYGYTF,TGTGCCAGCAGCAACAGGGTTGGGAACTATGGCTACACCTTC
TRBD2,TRBJ2-7,14,TRBV10-3,NA,CATRTSESSYEQYF,TGTGCCACCCGGACTAGCGAGAGCTCCTACGAGCAGTACTTC
TRBD2,TRBJ2-3,19,TRBV7-9,few,CASSYPGLDRSSRTDTQYF,TGTGCCAGCAGCTATCCGGGACTAGATCGATCCAGTCGCACAGATACGCAGTATTTT
TRBD1,TRBJ1-2,14,TRBV11-2,NA,CASSSITGVYGYTF,TGTGCCAGCAGCTCCATCACAGGGGTCTATGGCTACACCTTC
NA,TRBJ2-5,13,TRBV27,once,CASSHRSQETQYF,TGTGCCAGCAGTCACAGGAGTCAAGAGACCCAGTACTTC
TRBD1,TRBJ2-1,16,TRBV28,NA,CASSTPTGDSYNEQFF,TGTGCCAGCAGCACCCCCACAGGGGATTCCTACAATGAGCAGTTCTTC
NA,TRBJ1-2,22,TRBV21-1,NA,CASSPPLVRNLSQTRSRYGYTF,TGTGCCAGCAGCCCTCCTCTAGTTAGGAATTTATCCCAAACTAGATCACGATATGGCTACACCTTC
NA,TRBJ1-4,19,TRBV4-1,NA,CASSQGGATGGKTNEKLFF,TGCGCCAGCAGCCAAGGTGGGGCGACGGGGGGAAAAACTAATGAAAAACTGTTTTTT
NA,TRBJ1-1,15,TRBV5-1,NA,CASHPRQALNTEAFF,TGCGCCAGCCATCCCAGACAGGCCTTGAACACTGAAGCTTTCTTT
NA,TRBJ2-5,13,TRBV11-2,NA,CASSLDFKETQYF,TGTGCCAGCAGCTTAGACTTTAAAGAGACCCAGTACTTC
NA,TRBJ2-1,11,TRBV20-1,NA,CSARDQEGQFF,TGCAGTGCTAGAGATCAGGAGGGGCAGTTCTTC
TRBD2,TRBJ2-5,16,TRBV3-1/TRBV3-2,NA,CASSPRMTSGGETQYF,TGTGCCAGCAGCCCTCGCATGACTAGCGGCGGTGAGACCCAGTACTTC
TRBD2,TRBJ2-2,18,TRBV7-9,NA,CASSRPRLAGANTGELFF,TGTGCCAGCAGCCGGCCCCGACTAGCGGGGGCGAACACCGGGGAGCTGTTTTTT
NA,TRBJ1-1,11,TRBV7-6,once,CASILQGGAFF,TGTGCCAGCATCCTACAAGGGGGAGCTTTCTTT